This T cell receptor beta chain was identified during a study of neurological immune-mediated disorders. About the research overall: Of about 34 multiple sclerosis patients, roughly 30 were relapsing-remitting and 3 secondary progressive.

The cDNA came from 5'RACE, which used 10-nucleotide random UMIs. A single record per CDR3 protein comes from TCRdb applying MiXCR to the 5' RACE reads. The repertoire holds around 130,000 distinct CDR3 sequences, with 3.2% as singletons. This clonotype came up many times. The antigen is undetermined. Overall study results and limits: The greatest degree of TCR clonal expansion was observed in HTLV-1-associated myelopathy, with the lowest in multiple sclerosis, below that of healthy controls.

The CDR3 totals 13 residues. V lost 5 bases to trimming and J lost 0 bases, with 8 bases between them. Germline values: CDR1 MNHEY, CDR2 SMNVEV (reference sequence). This clonotype was obtained from a woman under 40 with multiple sclerosis. The chain combines TRBV27 with TRBJ2-7; D remains ambiguous. The specimen sequenced was PBMCs. DNA for the CDR3: TGTGCCAGCAGTCAAAGACACTCCTACGAGCAGTACTTC. This sequence encodes CASSQRHSYEQYF.